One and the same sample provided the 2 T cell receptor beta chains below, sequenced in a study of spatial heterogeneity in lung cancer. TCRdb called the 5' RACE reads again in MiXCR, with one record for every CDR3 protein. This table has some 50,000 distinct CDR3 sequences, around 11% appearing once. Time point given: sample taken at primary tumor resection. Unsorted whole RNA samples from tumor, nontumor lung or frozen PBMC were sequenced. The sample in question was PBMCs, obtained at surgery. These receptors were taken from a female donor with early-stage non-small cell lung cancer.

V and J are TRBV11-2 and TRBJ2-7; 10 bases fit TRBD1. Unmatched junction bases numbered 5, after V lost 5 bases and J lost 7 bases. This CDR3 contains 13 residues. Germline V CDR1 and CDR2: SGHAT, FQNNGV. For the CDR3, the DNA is TGTGCCAGCAGCATCGACAGGGGGCGAGAGCAGTACTTC. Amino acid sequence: CASSIDRGREQYF.

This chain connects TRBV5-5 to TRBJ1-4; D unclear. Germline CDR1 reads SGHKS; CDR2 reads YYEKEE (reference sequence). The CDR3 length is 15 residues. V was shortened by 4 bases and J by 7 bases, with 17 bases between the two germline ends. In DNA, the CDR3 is TGTGCCAGCAGCATGCGACTCCGCGATACTGAAAAACTGTTTTTT. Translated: CASSMRLRDTEKLFF.